This T cell receptor beta chain was found in a study of technical replicates of blood from several donors. Germline V gives CDR1 MDHEN, CDR2 SYDVKM. The CDR3 is made up of 14 amino acids. After removal of 7 bases from V and 3 bases from J, the junction contained 9 bases not matched to a gene. Generated by immunoSEQ multiplex PCR, the TCRdb table keeps only in-frame clones and is missing some. This sample carries around 97,000 clones, over 85% of them seen once, and the ten largest clones take about 0.35%. The sample consisted of T cells isolated from PBMCs. The chain is built from TRBV28 and TRBJ2-7; 7 nucleotides line up with TRBD1. The sequence came from a human donor in good health. The CDR3 loop reads CASKVGQEYYEQYF. In DNA, the CDR3 is TGTGCCAGCAAAGTAGGACAGGAATACTACGAGCAGTACTTC. Full variable domain (rest looked up from reference TRBV28 and TRBJ2-7): DVKVTQSSRYLVKRTGEKVFLECVQDMDHENMFWYRQDPGLGLRLIYFSYDVKMKEKGDIPEGYSVSREKKERFSLILESASTNQTSMYLCASKVGQEYYEQYFGPGTRLTVT.